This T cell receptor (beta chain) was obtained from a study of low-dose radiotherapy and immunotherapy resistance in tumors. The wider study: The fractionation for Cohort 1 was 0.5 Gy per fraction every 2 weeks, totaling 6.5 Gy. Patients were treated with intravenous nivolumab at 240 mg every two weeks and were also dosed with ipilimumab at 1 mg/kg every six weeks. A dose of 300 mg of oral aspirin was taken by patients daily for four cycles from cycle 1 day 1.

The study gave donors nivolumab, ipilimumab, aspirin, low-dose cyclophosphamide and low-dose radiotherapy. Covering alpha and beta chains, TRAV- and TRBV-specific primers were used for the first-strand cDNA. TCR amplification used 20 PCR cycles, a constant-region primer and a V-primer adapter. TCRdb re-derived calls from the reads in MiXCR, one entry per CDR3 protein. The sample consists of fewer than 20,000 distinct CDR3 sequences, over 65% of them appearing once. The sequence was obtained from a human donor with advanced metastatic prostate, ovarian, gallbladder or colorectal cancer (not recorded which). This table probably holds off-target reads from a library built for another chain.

For the CDR3, the DNA is TGTGCCACCAGTGACCCGACAGGGGGCGGCGAGACCCAGTACTTC. This gives the protein CATSDPTGGGETQYF. The chain links TRBV24-1 to TRBJ2-5, with 10 bases identical to TRBD1. In germline, CDR1 is KGHDR, CDR2 SFDVKD. The trim removed 4 bases at V and 5 bases at J, leaving 6 bases unmatched. The length of the CDR3 is 15 residues.